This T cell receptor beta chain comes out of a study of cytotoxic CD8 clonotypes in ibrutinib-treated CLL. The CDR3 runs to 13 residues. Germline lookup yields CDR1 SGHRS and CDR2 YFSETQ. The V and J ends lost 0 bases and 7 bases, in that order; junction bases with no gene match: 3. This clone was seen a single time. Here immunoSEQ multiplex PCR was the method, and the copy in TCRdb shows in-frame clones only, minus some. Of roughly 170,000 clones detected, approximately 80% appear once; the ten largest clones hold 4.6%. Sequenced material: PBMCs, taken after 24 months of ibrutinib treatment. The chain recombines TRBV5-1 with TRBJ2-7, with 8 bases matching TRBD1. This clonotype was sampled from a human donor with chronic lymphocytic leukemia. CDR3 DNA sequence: TGCGCCAGCAGCTTGGATAACAGGGGGGAGCAGTACTTC. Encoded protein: CASSLDNRGEQYF.